This record concerns one T cell receptor beta chain sequence. As yet, its antigen is unknown. Random hexamers were used to reverse transcribe an amount of roughly 0.45 to 1 ug RNA. Amplification of TCR beta CDR3 used immunoSEQ multiplex PCR across 54 Vbeta and 13 Jbeta. TCRdb independently ran MiXCR on the immunoSEQ multiplex PCR reads; one entry per CDR3 protein. The sample shows roughly 130,000 distinct CDR3 sequences, nearly 96% of them seen only once. High-throughput TCR beta sequencing covered peripheral CD8+ and CD4+ T cells. This sample was included in a study of CD8 T cells in Susac syndrome. Background on the study: At the time of blood draw, patients with Susac syndrome were therapy-naive, receiving corticosteroids, or receiving intravenous immunoglobulin alone. Study-wide findings and caveats: In Susac syndrome, the CD4+ T cell repertoires did not show clonal expansion.

This TCR was recovered from a human donor with Susac syndrome. The source material was CD4+ T cells from PBMCs.

CDR3 nucleotides: TGTGCCAGCAGATCCCAGACAGGGGGGAACACTGAAGCTTTCTTT. Its translation: CASRSQTGGNTEAFF. The chain joins TRBV12-3 or TRBV12-4 to TRBJ1-1; TRBD1 matches at 9 bases. After removal of 6 bases from V and 1 base from J, the junction contained 6 bases not matched to a gene. The length of the CDR3 is 15 residues.